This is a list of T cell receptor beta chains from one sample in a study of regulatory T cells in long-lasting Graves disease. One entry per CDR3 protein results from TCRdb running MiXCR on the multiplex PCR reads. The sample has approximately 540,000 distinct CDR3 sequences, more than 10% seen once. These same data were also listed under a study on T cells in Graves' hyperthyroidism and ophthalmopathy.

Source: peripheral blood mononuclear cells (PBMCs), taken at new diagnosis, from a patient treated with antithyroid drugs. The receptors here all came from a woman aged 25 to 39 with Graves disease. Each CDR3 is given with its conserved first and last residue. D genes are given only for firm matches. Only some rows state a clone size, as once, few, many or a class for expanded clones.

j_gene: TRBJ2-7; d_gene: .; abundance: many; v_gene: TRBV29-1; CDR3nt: TGCAGCGTTGAGGGGGTGGGTAGGAACGAGCAGTACTTC; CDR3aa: CSVEGVGRNEQYF
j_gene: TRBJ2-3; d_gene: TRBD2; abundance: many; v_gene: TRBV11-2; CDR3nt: TGTGCCAGCAGCACTCGCCCGGGACTAGCGGGAGACTCCGCTACGCAGTATTTT; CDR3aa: CASSTRPGLAGDSATQYF
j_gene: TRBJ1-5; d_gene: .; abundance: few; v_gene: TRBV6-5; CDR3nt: TGTGCCAGCTGTTTAAATTATAGCAATCAGCCCCAGCATTTT; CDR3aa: CASCLNYSNQPQHF
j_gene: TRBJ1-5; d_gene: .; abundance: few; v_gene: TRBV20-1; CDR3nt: TGCAGTGCCCCCAGGGGTGGAAGCAATCAGCCCCAGCATTTT; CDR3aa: CSAPRGGSNQPQHF
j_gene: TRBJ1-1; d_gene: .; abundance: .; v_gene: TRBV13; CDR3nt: TGTGCCAGCAGCCGTCTGACAGGCTGGAACACTGAAGCTTTCTTT; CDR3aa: CASSRLTGWNTEAFF
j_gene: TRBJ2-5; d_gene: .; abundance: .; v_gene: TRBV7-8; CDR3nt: TGTGCCAGCGGCTTATGGCCCAAGGCAGCCCAAGAGACCCAGTACTTC; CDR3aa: CASGLWPKAAQETQYF
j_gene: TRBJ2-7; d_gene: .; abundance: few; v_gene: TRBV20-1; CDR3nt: TGCAGTGCCTATCTTTACCCGAACTACGAGCAGTACTTC; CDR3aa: CSAYLYPNYEQYF
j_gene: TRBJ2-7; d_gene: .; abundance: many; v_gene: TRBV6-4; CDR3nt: TGTGCCAGCAGTGAAGGTTGGGGGGCCGCCTACGAGCAGTACTTC; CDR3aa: CASSEGWGAAYEQYF
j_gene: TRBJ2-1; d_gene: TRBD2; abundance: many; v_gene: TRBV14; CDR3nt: TGTGCCAGCAGCCAACACACTAGCGGGAGATCGAATGAGCAGTTCTTC; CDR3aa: CASSQHTSGRSNEQFF
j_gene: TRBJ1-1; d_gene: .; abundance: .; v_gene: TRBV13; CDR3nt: TGTGCCAGCAAATTGGGGGGAATAGTCACTGAAGCTTTCTTT; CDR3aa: CASKLGGIVTEAFF
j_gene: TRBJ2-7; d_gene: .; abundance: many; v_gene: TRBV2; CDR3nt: TGTGCCAGCAGTGAAGTCCGGGGATACGAGCAGTACTTC; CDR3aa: CASSEVRGYEQYF
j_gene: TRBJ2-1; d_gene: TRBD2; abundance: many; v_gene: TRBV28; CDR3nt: TGTGCCAGCAGTCCCGACCCGACTAGCCAGCAGTTCTTC; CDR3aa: CASSPDPTSQQFF
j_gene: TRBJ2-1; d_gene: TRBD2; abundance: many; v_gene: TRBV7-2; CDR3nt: TGTGCCAGCACTAGCGGGAACAACAATGAGCAGTTCTTC; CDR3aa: CASTSGNNNEQFF
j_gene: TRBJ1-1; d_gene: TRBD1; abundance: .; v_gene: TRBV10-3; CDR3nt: TGTGCCATCAGAGGGGGCGGCGCTGAAGCTTTCTTT; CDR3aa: CAIRGGGAEAFF
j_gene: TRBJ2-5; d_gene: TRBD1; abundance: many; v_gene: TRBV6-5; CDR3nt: TGTGCCAGCAGTTACCTGGGACAGGAAGAGACCCAGTACTTC; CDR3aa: CASSYLGQEETQYF
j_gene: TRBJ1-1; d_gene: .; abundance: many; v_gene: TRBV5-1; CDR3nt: TGCGCCAGCAGCTTGGAAGGCAGGGTGAACACTGAAGCTTTCTTT; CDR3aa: CASSLEGRVNTEAFF
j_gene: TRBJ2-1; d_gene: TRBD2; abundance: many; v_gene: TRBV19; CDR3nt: TGTGCCAGTAGTATAACGGCGGGAGGCTCCTACAATGAGCAGTTCTTC; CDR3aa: CASSITAGGSYNEQFF
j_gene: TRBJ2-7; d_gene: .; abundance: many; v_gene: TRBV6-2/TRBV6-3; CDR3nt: TGTGCCAGCAGTTACTCGTCCCTGGACTACGAGCAGTACTTC; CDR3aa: CASSYSSLDYEQYF
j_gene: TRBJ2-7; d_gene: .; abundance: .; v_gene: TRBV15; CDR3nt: TGTGCCACCAGCAGAGAGATTGTTGGCTACGAGCAGTACTTC; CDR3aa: CATSREIVGYEQYF
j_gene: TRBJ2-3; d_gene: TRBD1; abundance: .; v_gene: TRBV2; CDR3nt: TGTGCCAGCGTCCGGACAGGGAGGACCACAGATACGCAGTATTTT; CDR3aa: CASVRTGRTTDTQYF
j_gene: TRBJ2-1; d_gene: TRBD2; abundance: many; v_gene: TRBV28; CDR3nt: TGTGCCAGCAGTTTAACGGGACTAGCGGTTCCCCACAATGAGCAGTTCTTC; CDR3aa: CASSLTGLAVPHNEQFF
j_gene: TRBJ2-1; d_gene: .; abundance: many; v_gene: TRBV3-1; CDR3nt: TGTGCCAGCAGCGCCCGGGACTTATACAATGAGCAGTTCTTC; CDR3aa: CASSARDLYNEQFF
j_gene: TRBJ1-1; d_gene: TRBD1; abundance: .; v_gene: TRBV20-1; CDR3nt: TGCAGTGCTAGTATCGACAGGGGATGGTACACTGAAGCTTTCTTT; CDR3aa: CSASIDRGWYTEAFF
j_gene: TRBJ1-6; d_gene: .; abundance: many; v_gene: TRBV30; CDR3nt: TGTGCCTGGAGTGTCCCAGGCTGGAGGAATAATTCACCCCTCCACTTT; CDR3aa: CAWSVPGWRNNSPLHF
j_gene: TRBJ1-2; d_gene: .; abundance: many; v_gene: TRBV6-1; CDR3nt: TGTGCCAGCAGTGAAGCGCAAGGGACCTTCTTCTATGGCTACACCTTC; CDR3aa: CASSEAQGTFFYGYTF
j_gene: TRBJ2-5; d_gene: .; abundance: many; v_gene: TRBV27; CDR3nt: TGTGCCAGCAGTCCTAGGAGCTACCAAGAGACCCAGTACTTC; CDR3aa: CASSPRSYQETQYF
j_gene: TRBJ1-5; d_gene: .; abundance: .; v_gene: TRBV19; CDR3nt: TGTGCCAGTACCCCCAGGTGGGGCCTAAAAAATGGACGGCAGCCCCAGCATTTT; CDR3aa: CASTPRWGLKNGRQPQHF
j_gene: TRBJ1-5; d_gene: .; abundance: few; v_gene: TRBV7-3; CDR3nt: TGTGCCAGCAGCTTAGACCGGGGGGCGCGAATTGGTCAGCCCCAGCATTTT; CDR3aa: CASSLDRGARIGQPQHF
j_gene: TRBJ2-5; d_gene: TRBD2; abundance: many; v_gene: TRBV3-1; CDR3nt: TGTGCCAGCAGCCAAGGCCTAGCGGGAGCTGAAGAGACCCAGTACTTC; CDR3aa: CASSQGLAGAEETQYF
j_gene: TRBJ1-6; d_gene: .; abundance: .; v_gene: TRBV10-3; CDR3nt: TGTGCCATCAGTGAGGGGAATCGGTCACCCCTCCACTTT; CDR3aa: CAISEGNRSPLHF
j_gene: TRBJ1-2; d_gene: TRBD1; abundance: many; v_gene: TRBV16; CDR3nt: TGTGCCAGCAGCCAATGGAGGACAGGGTCCGCCTATGGCTACACCTTC; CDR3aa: CASSQWRTGSAYGYTF
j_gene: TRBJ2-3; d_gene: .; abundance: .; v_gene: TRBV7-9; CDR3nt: TGTGCCAGCAGCTTAGGTGGCACCCTTGGCACAGATACGCAGTATTTT; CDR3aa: CASSLGGTLGTDTQYF
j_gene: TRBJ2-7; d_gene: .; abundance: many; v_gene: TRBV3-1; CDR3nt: TGTGCCAGCAGCCAAGAAGACAACCCGTGGTACGAGCAGTACTTC; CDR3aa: CASSQEDNPWYEQYF
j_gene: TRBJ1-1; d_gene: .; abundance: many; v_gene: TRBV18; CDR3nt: TGTGCCAGCAGTCCCACTGAGAACACTGAAGCTTTCTTT; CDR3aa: CASSPTENTEAFF
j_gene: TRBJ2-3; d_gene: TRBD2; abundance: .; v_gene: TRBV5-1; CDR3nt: TGCGCCAGCAGCTTTTCCGGGGGGGAGGATACGCAGTATTTT; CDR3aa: CASSFSGGEDTQYF
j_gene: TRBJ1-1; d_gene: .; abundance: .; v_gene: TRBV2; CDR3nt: TGTGCCAGCATTGAGGGACCACCGAAGGACACTGAAGCTTTCTTT; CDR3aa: CASIEGPPKDTEAFF
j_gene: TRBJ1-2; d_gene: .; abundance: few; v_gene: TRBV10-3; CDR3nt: TGTGCCATCAGGAGAGGGGATGGCTATGGCTACACCTTC; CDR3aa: CAIRRGDGYGYTF
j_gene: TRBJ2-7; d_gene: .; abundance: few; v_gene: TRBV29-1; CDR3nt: TGCAGCGCCCAGACAGGATCGGGCGAGCAGTACTTC; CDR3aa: CSAQTGSGEQYF
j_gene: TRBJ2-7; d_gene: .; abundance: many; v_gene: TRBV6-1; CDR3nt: TGTGCCAGCAGGGGTGGATCAACCTACGAGCAGTACTTC; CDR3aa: CASRGGSTYEQYF
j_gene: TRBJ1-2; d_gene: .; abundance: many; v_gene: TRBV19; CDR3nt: TGTGCCAGCAAAGGGAGGCGATGGTTTAGCTATGGCTACACCTTC; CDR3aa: CASKGRRWFSYGYTF
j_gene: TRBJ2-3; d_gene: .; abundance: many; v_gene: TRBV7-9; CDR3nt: TGTGCCAGCAGCTTAGCGATGGGGAATGGAGATACGCAGTATTTT; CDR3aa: CASSLAMGNGDTQYF
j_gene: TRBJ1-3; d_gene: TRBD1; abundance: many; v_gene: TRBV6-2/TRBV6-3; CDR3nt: TGTGCCAGCAGTTCCTGGACAGGACACTCTGGAAACACCATATATTTT; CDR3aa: CASSSWTGHSGNTIYF
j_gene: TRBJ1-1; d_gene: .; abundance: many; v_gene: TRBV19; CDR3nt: TGTGCCACCTCCTATATGACAGGACGGAGAGCTTTCTTT; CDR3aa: CATSYMTGRRAFF
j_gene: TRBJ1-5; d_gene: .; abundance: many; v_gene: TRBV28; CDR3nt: TGTGCCAGCAGTTTAGGGAAAAGGGCAGCGAATAGCAATCAGCCCCAGCATTTT; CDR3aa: CASSLGKRAANSNQPQHF
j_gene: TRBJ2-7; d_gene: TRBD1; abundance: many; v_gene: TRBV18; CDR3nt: TGTGCCAGCTCACCAGAGGACAGGCCCATAGGGTACGAGCAGTACTTC; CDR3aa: CASSPEDRPIGYEQYF
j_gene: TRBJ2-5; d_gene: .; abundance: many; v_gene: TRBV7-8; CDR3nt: TGTGCCAGCAGCCAGGACAGGGAGGGGACCCAGTACTTC; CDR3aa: CASSQDREGTQYF
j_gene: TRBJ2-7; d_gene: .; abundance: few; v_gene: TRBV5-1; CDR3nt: TGCGCCAGCAGCTTGGTGGCTTTGGGGGGATCTACGCTCGAGCAGTACTTC; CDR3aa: CASSLVALGGSTLEQYF
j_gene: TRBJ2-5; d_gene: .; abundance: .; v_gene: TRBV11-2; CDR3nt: TGTGCCAGCAGCCCGAAGCTCCAAGAGACCCAGTACTTC; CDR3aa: CASSPKLQETQYF
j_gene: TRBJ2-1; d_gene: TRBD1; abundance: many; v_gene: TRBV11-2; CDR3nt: TGTGCCAGCAGTCAGAGTTGGGGCGGGACAGGGCGGGCTAGAATGTACAATGAGCAGTTCTTC; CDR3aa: CASSQSWGGTGRARMYNEQFF